This TCR beta chain was sequenced during a study of blood T cell repertoires in COVID-19. Study at large: Italy, Spain and the United States were the sources of the convalescent and acute COVID-19 samples. T cells, B-cell-depleted T cells, or PBMCs provided the cDNA or gDNA that served as material.

V trimming: 6 bases; J trimming: 4 bases; junction bases outside the gene matches: 9. The germline gives CDR1 MDHEN, CDR2 SYDVKM. The CDR3 totals 15 residues. Study processing details: Estimation of nucleated cell counts relied on the amplification of reference gene primers. Measured with immunoSEQ multiplex PCR; TCRdb has only the in-frame clones, and not every one. That table furnishes V, J and clone size, whereas the DNA furnished D and trimming. The sample contains 98,000 or so clones, approximately 83% of which appear only once. The specimen was peripheral blood. The chain recombines TRBV28 with TRBJ1-1, with TRBD1 matching 9 bases. This TCR came from an elderly woman with active or convalescent COVID-19. DNA of the CDR3: TGTGCCAGCAGGGAAAGACAGGGGGTCGGCACTGAAGCTTTCTTT. This sequence encodes CASRERQGVGTEAFF.